One sample yielded the 6 T cell receptor beta chains listed below, sequenced in a study of post-analysis software for immune sequencing data (dated by TCRdb to between 2015 and 2017). General conclusions and limits of the study: Patients showed significantly higher frequencies than controls for roughly 5 TRBV segments, among them TRBV5-6, TRBV5-1 and TRBV20-1.

No antigen is known for these receptors. Library generation was performed with PCR. These reads were obtained on an Illumina HiSeq 2500. To reduce PCR and sequencing biases, unique molecular identifiers were incorporated into the TCR beta cDNA libraries. TCRdb reanalyzed the raw reads on its own, using fastp at Q25 for trimming and MiXCR for clone calling, and kept in-frame beta chains. Every entry covers one CDR3 protein and lists the most common genes and DNA from its rows. Recorded for this sample are about 430,000 distinct CDR3 sequences; more than 30% of them occurred a single time. Clones ranked in the top ten supply around 8% of the sample. Sequences were obtained from blood. The receptors stem from a girl aged 2 to 9 with multiple sclerosis.

The chain recombines TRBV10-3 with TRBJ1-2, with D tentatively TRBD1 (5 bases). From germline, CDR1 is ENHRY and CDR2 SYGVKD. This CDR3 is built from 14 residues. Trimming shortened V by 7 bases and J by 0 bases, and 12 bases separated the two germline ends. The CDR3 bases are TGTGCCATCAAGGGGCGTCGAGCTAACTATGGCTACACCTTC. Translation: CAIKGRRANYGYTF.

In this sample, this clonotype turned up a few times. The V gene is TRBV7-2, the J gene TRBJ2-3; D possibly corresponds to TRBD2 (6 bases). This CDR3 has 19 amino acids. Trimming removed 1 base at V and 6 bases at J, with 26 bases between. Per the germline V gene, CDR1 is SGHTA and CDR2 is FQGNSA. The CDR3 DNA reads as TGTGCCAGCAGCTTAGTTGGTGGTGGGGGGTTTCTCCTCACGGATACGCAGTATTTT. It translates to CASSLVGGGGFLLTDTQYF.

V and J are TRBV7-2 and TRBJ1-2, with D possibly being TRBD1 (5 bases). Germline CDR1 and CDR2: SGHTA and FQGNSA. This CDR3 is built from 13 residues. V was shortened by 5 bases and J by 3 bases, with 10 bases between the two germline ends. The CDR3 DNA is TGTGCCAGCAGCCTAGGACATTACTATGGCTACACCTTC. Its translation: CASSLGHYYGYTF.

In the case of this clonotype: A read error may produce the germline difference seen at one junction end. V usage is TRBV7-6 and J usage is TRBJ2-5, with D tentatively TRBD2 (7 bases). This CDR3 has 16 residues. Per the germline V gene, CDR1 is SGHVS and CDR2 is FNYEAQ. The CDR3 DNA reads as TGTGCCAGCAGCAAGGGGGGGCTAGAGGGAGCAGAGCCCCAGTACTTC. Translated, it gives CASSKGGLEGAEPQYF.

CDR3 loop: CASSDRPLNYGYTF. DNA for the CDR3: TGCGCCAGCAGTGACAGGCCGTTAAACTATGGCTACACCTTC. The chain couples TRBV5-1 to TRBJ1-2, with a weak D call TRBD1 (6 bases). Trimming removed 5 bases at V and 2 bases at J, with 13 bases between. Germline-derived CDR1 and CDR2 are SGHRS and YFSETQ. The CDR3 runs 14 residues.

This clonotype was observed many times. V and J are TRBV7-9 and TRBJ2-1, with 8 bases fitting TRBD1. V shed 5 bases, J shed 4 bases, and the junction held 10 bases outside the gene matches. Germline CDR1 reads SEHNR; CDR2 reads FQNEAQ (reference sequence). The CDR3 consists of 16 residues. The CDR3 region has the DNA TGTGCCAGCAGCCACTACACAGGGGGGACTTACAATGAGCAGTTCTTC. The encoded protein is CASSHYTGGTYNEQFF.